This T cell receptor beta chain emerged from a study of shared clonotypes between healthy human individuals. The V and J ends lost 7 bases and 2 bases, in that order; junction bases with no gene match: 7. CDR3 length equals 15 residues. Germline lookup yields CDR1 MNHEY and CDR2 SMNVEV (reference sequence). The repertoire was sequenced with immunoSEQ multiplex PCR; TCRdb's copy has only in-frame clones and lacks some. The sample has 300,000 to 400,000 clones, around four fifths seen once; the top ten hold about 10%. This sequence was found in a man younger than 40 in good health. The J gene is TRBJ1-4, the V gene TRBV27, with 7 positions matching TRBD1. Material for sequencing was memory CD4+ T cells sorted from blood. Indicated subset: CD45RA-negative fraction. CDR3 sequence: CASMRQGVTNEKLFF. As DNA, the CDR3 is TGTGCCAGCATGCGGCAGGGGGTGACTAATGAAAAACTGTTTTTT.